This TCR beta chain was captured by sequencing in a study of type 1 regulatory T cells. Study in general: T-allo10 is an in vitro-generated, Tr1-enriched CD4 T cell product specific for alloantigen.

The table lists this clonotype with a few counts. MiXCR, applied by TCRdb to the reads, yields one record per CDR3 protein. This sample has over 90,000 distinct CDR3 sequences; roughly a third occur once, and the top ten carry 2% to 2.5%. V was trimmed by 3 bases and J by 2 bases, leaving 10 bases between them. Germline V gene sequence: CDR1 LNHDA, CDR2 SQIVND (reference sequence). This CDR3 region has 15 residues. This chain uses TRBV19 with TRBJ2-2; a weak D match, TRBD1 (5 bases). What was sequenced was CD4+ T cells, either the whole sample or a sorted fraction (not recorded which). The source is a human donor in good health. CDR3 protein: CASSIQGTNTGELFF. The CDR3 DNA sequence: TGTGCCAGTAGTATCCAGGGCACCAACACCGGGGAGCTGTTTTTT.